The rows below give T cell receptor beta chains drawn from one sample of a study of blood T cell repertoires in COVID-19. TCRdb keeps only in-frame clones here, not all; method: immunoSEQ multiplex PCR. The data contain roughly 17,000 clones, roughly three quarters of them seen just once; the ten biggest clones take up less than 25%. Sequencing input: peripheral blood. The receptors stem from a man in his 60s with active or convalescent COVID-19. Each CDR3 is given with its conserved first and last residue. The D gene is left open where the match is weak. Clone size is given for some rows only: seen once, a few or many times, or a class if the clone is expanded.

>TRBV5-1|TRBJ2-3|few|-
CASSQHTTDTQYF
TGCGCCAGCAGCCAACATACCACAGATACGCAGTATTTT
>TRBV10-1|TRBJ2-7|-|-
CASSEQRGGYEQYF
TGCGCCAGCAGTGAGCAGAGGGGAGGCTACGAGCAGTACTTC
>TRBV4-2|TRBJ1-1|-|TRBD1
CASSQDVWQGAGDTEAFF
TGTGCCAGCAGCCAAGATGTGTGGCAGGGGGCCGGAGACACTGAAGCTTTCTTT
>TRBV19|TRBJ2-3|-|TRBD2
CASSGLTSTDTQYF
TGTGCCAGCTCGGGACTAACTAGCACAGATACGCAGTATTTT
>TRBV11-2|TRBJ2-7|-|-
CASSLDGGPSTEQYF
TGTGCCAGCAGCTTAGATGGAGGTCCGTCCACCGAGCAGTACTTC
>TRBV28|TRBJ1-5|-|-
CASSPNPVGNQPQHF
TGTGCCAGCTCGCCGAACCCTGTAGGCAATCAGCCCCAGCATTTT
>TRBV5-1|TRBJ1-3|-|-
CASSLSLSGNTIYF
TGCGCCAGCAGCTTGAGCCTCTCTGGAAACACCATATATTTT
>TRBV6-5|TRBJ1-4|-|-
CASSYLNRDRNEKLFF
TGTGCCAGCAGTTACCTTAACCGTGACAGAAATGAAAAACTGTTTTTT
>TRBV7-3|TRBJ2-1|once|-
CASSLRGTLINEQFF
TGTGCCAGCAGCTTAAGGGGGACATTAATCAATGAGCAGTTCTTC
>TRBV7-9|TRBJ1-2|-|TRBD1
CASSSRTGGEGGYTF
TGTGCCAGCAGCTCACGGACAGGGGGCGAAGGTGGCTACACCTTC
>TRBV19|TRBJ1-5|-|-
CASSTITGKNSNQPQHF
TGTGCCAGTAGTACCATCACCGGGAAAAATAGCAATCAGCCCCAGCATTTT
>TRBV5-1|TRBJ2-7|-|TRBD2
CASSTSGYSYEQYF
TGCGCCAGCAGCACTAGCGGGTACTCCTACGAGCAGTACTTC
>TRBV30|TRBJ1-1|-|TRBD1
CAWSGPGTGVDTEAFF
TGTGCCTGGAGTGGACCTGGGACAGGGGTTGACACTGAAGCTTTCTTT
>TRBV5-1|TRBJ2-2|-|-
CASSLTTDTGELFF
TGCGCCAGCAGCCTTACTACGGACACCGGGGAGCTGTTTTTT
>TRBV2|TRBJ2-3|-|TRBD2
CASSPGLAGGNTQYF
TGTGCCAGCAGTCCGGGACTAGCGGGCGGAAATACGCAGTATTTT
>TRBV6-5|TRBJ1-5|-|TRBD1
CASSRTGYQPQHF
TGTGCCAGCAGCCGGACAGGGTATCAGCCCCAGCATTTT
>TRBV10-1|TRBJ2-3|-|-
CASSESSLRGGGTDTQYF
TGCGCCAGCAGTGAGTCGTCGTTGAGGGGGGGAGGCACAGATACGCAGTATTTT
>TRBV28|TRBJ1-4|-|TRBD1
CASSGYRGPGEKLFF
TGTGCCAGCAGTGGGTACAGGGGGCCTGGAGAAAAACTGTTTTTT
>TRBV19|TRBJ2-5|few|-
CASSKNQGSETQYF
TGTGCCAGTAGCAAGAACCAGGGTTCAGAGACCCAGTACTTC
>TRBV6-5|TRBJ1-6|-|-
CASRGGRGQGTLHF
TGTGCCAGCAGGGGGGGGAGGGGCCAAGGAACCCTCCACTTT
>TRBV29-1|TRBJ1-1|-|TRBD1
CSVGAQTGVATEAFF
TGCAGCGTTGGGGCGCAGACAGGGGTAGCCACTGAAGCTTTCTTT
>TRBV6-2/TRBV6-3|TRBJ2-5|-|TRBD1
CASSYSTGWAETQYF
TGTGCCAGCAGTTACTCGACAGGGTGGGCGGAGACCCAGTACTTC
>TRBV7-9|TRBJ1-4|-|-
CASSGRRRGPNEKLFF
TGTGCCAGCAGCGGTCGACGGAGGGGTCCGAATGAAAAACTGTTTTTT
>TRBV30|TRBJ1-4|few|-
CAYRQPANEKLFF
TGTGCCTACCGACAACCCGCTAATGAAAAACTGTTTTTT
>TRBV6-5|TRBJ2-6|-|-
CASRQPYSGANVLTF
TGTGCCAGCAGACAGCCTTACTCTGGGGCCAACGTCCTGACTTTC
>TRBV24-1|TRBJ1-5|once|TRBD1
CATSDAGQGEGQPQHF
TGTGCCACCAGTGACGCCGGACAGGGGGAAGGTCAGCCCCAGCATTTT
>TRBV25-1|TRBJ1-5|once|TRBD1
CASSGGRTGANQPQHF
TGTGCCAGCAGTGGTGGGCGGACAGGGGCTAATCAGCCCCAGCATTTT
>TRBV9|TRBJ2-2|few|TRBD2
CASSVGPSGRALVTGELFF
TGTGCCAGCAGCGTAGGCCCTAGCGGGAGGGCCCTCGTCACCGGGGAGCTGTTTTTT
>TRBV9|TRBJ2-6|-|-
CASSVGGTGANVLTF
TGTGCCAGCAGCGTTGGAGGGACCGGGGCCAACGTCCTGACTTTC
>TRBV9|TRBJ1-6|-|TRBD1
CASSVETGGLFSPLHF
TGTGCCAGCAGCGTAGAGACAGGGGGCCTTTTCTCACCCCTCCACTTT
>TRBV6-5|TRBJ1-5|few|TRBD1
CASTSGQNQPQHF
TGTGCCAGCACCTCGGGACAGAATCAGCCCCAGCATTTT
>TRBV6-6|TRBJ1-3|-|TRBD1
CASSGRTGGLGNTIYF
TGTGCCAGCAGTGGGAGGACAGGGGGCCTGGGAAACACCATATATTTT
>TRBV5-1|TRBJ2-2|-|-
CASSLRVGGNNTGELFF
TGCGCCAGCAGCTTACGGGTAGGAGGAAACAACACCGGGGAGCTGTTTTTT
>TRBV7-9|TRBJ2-7|-|TRBD1
CANRPLPATGDSYEQYF
TGTGCCAACCGCCCCCTCCCGGCGACAGGGGACTCCTACGAGCAGTACTTC
>TRBV19|TRBJ1-4|-|-
CASRPTGSNEKLFF
TGTGCCAGTAGACCCACAGGCTCTAATGAAAAACTGTTTTTT
>TRBV5-1|TRBJ1-2|-|-
CASSSDGNYGYTF
TGCGCCAGCAGCTCCGACGGGAACTATGGCTACACCTTC
>TRBV7-9|TRBJ1-2|-|-
CASSFLDRTWRGYTF
TGTGCCAGCAGCTTCCTAGACAGGACCTGGCGGGGCTACACCTTC
>TRBV11-3|TRBJ2-5|-|-
CASSFESLRPQYF
TGTGCCAGCAGTTTCGAGTCCCTCAGGCCCCAGTACTTC
>TRBV10-1|TRBJ2-1|medium-sized|TRBD2
CASSSGRTYYNEQFF
TGCGCCAGCAGTAGCGGGAGGACCTACTACAATGAGCAGTTCTTC
>TRBV2|TRBJ2-7|-|TRBD1
CASIGTGPGGTYEQYF
TGTGCCAGCATTGGGACAGGGCCCGGCGGGACCTACGAGCAGTACTTC
>TRBV2|TRBJ1-3|-|TRBD1
CASREDRAGNTIYF
TGTGCCAGCAGGGAGGACAGGGCTGGAAACACCATATATTTT